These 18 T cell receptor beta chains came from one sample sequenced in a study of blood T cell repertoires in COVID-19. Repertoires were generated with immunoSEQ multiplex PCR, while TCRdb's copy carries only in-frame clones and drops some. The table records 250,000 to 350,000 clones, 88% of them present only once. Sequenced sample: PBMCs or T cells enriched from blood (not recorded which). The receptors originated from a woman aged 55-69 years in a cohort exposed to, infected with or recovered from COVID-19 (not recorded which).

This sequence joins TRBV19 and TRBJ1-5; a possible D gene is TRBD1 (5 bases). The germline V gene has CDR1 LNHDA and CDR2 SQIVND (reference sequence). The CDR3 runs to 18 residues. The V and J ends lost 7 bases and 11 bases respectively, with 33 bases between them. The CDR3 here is CASTQPPQGPASAGAQHF. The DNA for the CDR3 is TGTGCCAGTACCCAACCGCCCCAGGGCCCCGCTAGCGCGGGGGCCCAGCATTTT.

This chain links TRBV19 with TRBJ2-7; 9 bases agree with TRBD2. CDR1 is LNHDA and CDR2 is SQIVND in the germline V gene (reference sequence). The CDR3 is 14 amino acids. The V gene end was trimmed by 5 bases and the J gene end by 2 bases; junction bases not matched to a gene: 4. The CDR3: CASSFSGSPYEQYF. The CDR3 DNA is TGTGCCAGTAGTTTTAGCGGGAGCCCCTACGAGCAGTACTTC.

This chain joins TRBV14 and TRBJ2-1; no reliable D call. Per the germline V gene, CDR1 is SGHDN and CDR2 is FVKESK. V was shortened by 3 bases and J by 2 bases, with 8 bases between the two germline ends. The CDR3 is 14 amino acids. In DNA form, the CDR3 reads TGTGCCAGCAGCCACTACCCTACCTACAATGAGCAGTTCTTC. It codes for CASSHYPTYNEQFF.

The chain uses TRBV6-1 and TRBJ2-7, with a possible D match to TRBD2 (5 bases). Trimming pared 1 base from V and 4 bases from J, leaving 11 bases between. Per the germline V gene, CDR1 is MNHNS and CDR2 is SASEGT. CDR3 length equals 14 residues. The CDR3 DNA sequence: TGTGCCAGCAGTGAAGTAAGGACTCTATACGAGCAGTACTTC. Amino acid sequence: CASSEVRTLYEQYF.

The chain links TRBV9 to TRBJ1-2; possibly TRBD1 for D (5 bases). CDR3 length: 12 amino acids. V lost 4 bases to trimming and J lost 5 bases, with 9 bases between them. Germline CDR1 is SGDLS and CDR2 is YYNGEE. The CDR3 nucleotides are TGTGCCAGCAGCCCTCAGGGTTATGGCTACACCTTC. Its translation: CASSPQGYGYTF.

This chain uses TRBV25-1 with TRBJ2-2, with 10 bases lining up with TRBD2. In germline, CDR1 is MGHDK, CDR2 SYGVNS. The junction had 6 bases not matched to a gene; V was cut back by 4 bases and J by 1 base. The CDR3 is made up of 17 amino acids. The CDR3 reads CASSALAGTRNTGELFF. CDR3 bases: TGTGCCAGCAGTGCACTAGCGGGAACCCGGAACACCGGGGAGCTGTTTTTT.

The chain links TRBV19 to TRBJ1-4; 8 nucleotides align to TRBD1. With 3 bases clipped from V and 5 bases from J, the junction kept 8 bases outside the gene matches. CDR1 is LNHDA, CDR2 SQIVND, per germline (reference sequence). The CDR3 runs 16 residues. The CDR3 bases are TGTGCCAGTAGTATCCGCCAGGGGGCTCTAAATGAAAAACTGTTTTTT. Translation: CASSIRQGALNEKLFF.

The CDR3 bases are TGTGCCAGCAGTTTAAGAGGGTCGACCTACGAGCAGTACTTC. Its translation: CASSLRGSTYEQYF. The chain is built from TRBV27 and TRBJ2-7; TRBD2 might be the D (5 bases). V was cut by 2 bases and J by 2 bases, with 10 bases left in between. This CDR3 has 14 amino acids. CDR1 MNHEY and CDR2 SMNVEV come from the germline V gene (reference sequence).

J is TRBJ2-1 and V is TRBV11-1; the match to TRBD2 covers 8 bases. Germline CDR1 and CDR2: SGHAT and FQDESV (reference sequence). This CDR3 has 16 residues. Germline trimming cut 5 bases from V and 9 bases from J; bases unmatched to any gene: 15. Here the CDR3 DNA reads TGTGCCAGCAGCCAGGGGACTAGAGTAGGGCTTACTGAGCAGTTCTTC. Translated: CASSQGTRVGLTEQFF.

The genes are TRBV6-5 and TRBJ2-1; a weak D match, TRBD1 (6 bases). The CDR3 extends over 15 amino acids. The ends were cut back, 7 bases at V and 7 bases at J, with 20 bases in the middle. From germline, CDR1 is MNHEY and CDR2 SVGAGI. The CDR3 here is CASTRTGFLENEQFF. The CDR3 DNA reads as TGTGCCAGCACCAGAACAGGGTTTCTTGAGAATGAGCAGTTCTTC.

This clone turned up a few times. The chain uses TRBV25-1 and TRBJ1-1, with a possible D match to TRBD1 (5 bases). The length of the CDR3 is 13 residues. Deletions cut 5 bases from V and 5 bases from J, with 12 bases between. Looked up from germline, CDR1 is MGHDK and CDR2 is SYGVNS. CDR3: CASSTQGRTEAFF. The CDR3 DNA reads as TGTGCCAGCAGTACTCAGGGAAGGACTGAAGCTTTCTTT. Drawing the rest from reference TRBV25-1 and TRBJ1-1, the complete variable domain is EADIYQTPRYLVIGTGKKITLECSQTMGHDKMYWYQQDPGMELHLIHYSYGVNSTEKGDLSSESTVSRIRTEHFPLTLESARPSHTSQYLCASSTQGRTEAFFGQGTRLTVV.

The CDR3 DNA follows: TGTGCCATCGAGGGGGGGACAGGGGGCGCTGAGCAGTTCTTC. Amino acid sequence: CAIEGGTGGAEQFF. V is TRBV10-3 and J is TRBJ2-1, with 12 bases fitting TRBD1. J gave up 9 bases and V 8 bases, and 8 bases lay outside the gene matches. The length of the CDR3 is 14 residues. Germline V CDR1 and CDR2: ENHRY, SYGVKD.

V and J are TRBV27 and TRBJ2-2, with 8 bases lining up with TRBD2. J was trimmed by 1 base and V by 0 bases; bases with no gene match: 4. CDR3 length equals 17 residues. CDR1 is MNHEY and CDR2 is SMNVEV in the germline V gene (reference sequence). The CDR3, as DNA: TGTGCCAGCAGTTTATCGACGGGAGGGATGAACACCGGGGAGCTGTTTTTT. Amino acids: CASSLSTGGMNTGELFF.

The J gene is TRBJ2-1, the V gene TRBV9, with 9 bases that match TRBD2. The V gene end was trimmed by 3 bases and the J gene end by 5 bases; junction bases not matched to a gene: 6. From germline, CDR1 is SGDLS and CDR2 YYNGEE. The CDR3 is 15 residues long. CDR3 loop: CASSAGTSRNNEQFF. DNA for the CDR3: TGTGCCAGCAGCGCCGGGACTAGCAGGAACAATGAGCAGTTCTTC.

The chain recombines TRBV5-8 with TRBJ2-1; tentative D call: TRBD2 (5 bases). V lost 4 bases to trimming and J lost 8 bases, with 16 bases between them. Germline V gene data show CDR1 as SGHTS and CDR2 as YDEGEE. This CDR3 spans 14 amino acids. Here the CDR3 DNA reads TGTGCCAGCAGCCGGGGTGAAAGGTTCTATGAGCAGTTCTTC. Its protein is CASSRGERFYEQFF. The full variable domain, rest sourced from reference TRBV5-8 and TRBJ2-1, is EAGVTQSPTHLIKTRGQQATLRCSPISGHTSVYWYQQALGLGLQFLLWYDEGEERNRGNFPPRFSGRQFPNYSSELNVNALELEDSALYLCASSRGERFYEQFFGPGTRLTVL.

The CDR3 bases are TGTGCCAGCAGACGGGACAGTGTGAGAAACATTCAGTACTTC. This gives the protein CASRRDSVRNIQYF. The gene calls are TRBV7-2 and TRBJ2-4, with TRBD1 identical over 7 bases. Unmatched junction bases numbered 8, after V lost 6 bases and J lost 6 bases. This CDR3 spans 14 amino acids. Germline CDR1 reads SGHTA; CDR2 reads FQGNSA.

CDR3 protein: CASSPPRVGGTEAFF. The CDR3 nucleotides read TGTGCCAGCAGCCCCCCCAGGGTCGGGGGCACTGAAGCTTTCTTT. The rearrangement joins TRBV7-2 to TRBJ1-1; D is possibly TRBD1 (5 bases). The V gene's germline CDR1 is SGHTA and CDR2 FQGNSA. With 5 bases removed from V and 4 bases from J, the gap between germline ends came to 17 bases. The length of the CDR3 is 15 residues.

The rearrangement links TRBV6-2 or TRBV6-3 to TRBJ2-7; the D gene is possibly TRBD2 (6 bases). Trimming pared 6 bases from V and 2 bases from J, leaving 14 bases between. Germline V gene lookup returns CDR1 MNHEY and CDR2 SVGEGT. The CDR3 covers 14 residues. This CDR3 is CASSSGGLAYEQYF. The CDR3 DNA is TGTGCCAGCAGCTCAGGAGGGTTGGCCTACGAGCAGTACTTC.